This record covers a single T cell receptor (beta chain). These data originate in a study of blood T cell repertoires in COVID-19. Study details: In each case, the material was cDNA or gDNA derived from T cells, B-cell-depleted T cells, or PBMCs.

V shed 0 bases and J 6 bases; nucleotides not matched to a gene: 13. The germline V gene encodes CDR1 SGHRS and CDR2 YFSETQ. The CDR3 is 18 residues long. In the original analysis: Estimation of nucleated cell counts was performed using reference gene primer amplification. Profiling relied on immunoSEQ multiplex PCR, and the TCRdb table lists in-frame clones only, not all of them. For V, J and clone size, that table is used; D and trimming come from the DNA. The repertoire consists of tens of thousands of clones, with about 86% occurring once and the leading ten covering 1.4%. The sequence came from an older woman with acute or convalescent COVID-19. The source material was peripheral blood. This chain uses TRBV5-1 with TRBJ2-2, with 8 positions matching TRBD2. The CDR3 nucleotides are TGCGCCAGCAGCTTGGATCCGAGGACTAGCAATCGTGCCGGGGAGCTGTTTTTT. Translation gives CASSLDPRTSNRAGELFF. Based on the CDR3 plus reference TRBV5-1 and TRBJ2-2, the full variable domain is KAGVTQTPRYLIKTRGQQVTLSCSPISGHRSVSWYQQTPGQGLQFLFEYFSETQRNKGNFPGRFSGRQFSNSRSEMNVSTLELGDSALYLCASSLDPRTSNRAGELFFGEGSRLTVL.